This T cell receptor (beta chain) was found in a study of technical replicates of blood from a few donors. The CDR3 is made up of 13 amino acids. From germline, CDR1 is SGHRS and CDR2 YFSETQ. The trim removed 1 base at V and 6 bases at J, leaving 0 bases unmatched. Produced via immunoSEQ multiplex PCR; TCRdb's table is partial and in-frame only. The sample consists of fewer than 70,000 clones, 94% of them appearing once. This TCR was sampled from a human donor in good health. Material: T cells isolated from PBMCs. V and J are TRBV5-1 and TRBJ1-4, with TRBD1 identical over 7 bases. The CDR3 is CASSLQGDEKLFF. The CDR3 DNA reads TGCGCCAGCAGCTTGCAGGGGGATGAAAAACTGTTTTTT.